The 9 T cell receptor beta chains below were found in one sample sequenced in a study of T cell responses to AZD1222 COVID-19 vaccine. Using immunoSEQ multiplex PCR, the repertoire was profiled, and TCRdb retains in-frame clones only, with some absent. The repertoire holds about 270,000 clones, with almost 95% as singletons. The specimen was peripheral blood, collected 28 days after the second AZD1222 dose. The receptor source for this set is an adult who received the AZD1222 COVID-19 vaccine.

The rearrangement joins TRBV10-3 to TRBJ2-3, with TRBD2 matching over 10 bases. The length of the CDR3 is 17 residues. The J segment lost 2 bases and the V segment lost 0 bases, leaving 5 bases of the junction unmatched. Per the germline V gene, CDR1 is ENHRY and CDR2 is SYGVKD. CDR3 nucleotides: TGTGCCATCAGTGAGTCGATAGCGGGGGGCCTCACAGATACGCAGTATTTT. This translates into CAISESIAGGLTDTQYF.

The chain is built from TRBV4-1 and TRBJ1-2; possibly TRBD1 for D (6 bases). The CDR3 totals 15 residues. Germline V gene sequence: CDR1 MGHRA, CDR2 YSYEKL. V dropped 3 bases and J dropped 2 bases, with 13 bases sitting between them. DNA of the CDR3: TGCGCCAGCAGCCACCCCCCGACAGGAAACTATGGCTACACCTTC. Translating gives CASSHPPTGNYGYTF.

The J gene is TRBJ2-5, the V gene TRBV5-6, with 7 bases aligning to TRBD1. The J segment lost 5 bases and the V segment lost 7 bases, leaving 11 bases of the junction unmatched. Germline CDR1 reads SGHDT; CDR2 reads YYEEEE. This CDR3 region has 14 residues. In DNA form, the CDR3 reads TGTGCCAGCCACACAGGGGCTTCAGGGGAGACCCAGTACTTC. Protein: CASHTGASGETQYF. Variable domain in full (rest from reference TRBV5-6 and TRBJ2-5): DAGVTQSPTHLIKTRGQQVTLRCSPKSGHDTVSWYQQALGQGPQFIFQYYEEEERQRGNFPDRFSGHQFPNYSSELNVNALLLGDSALYLCASHTGASGETQYFGPGTRLLVL.

The gene calls are TRBV21-1 and TRBJ2-5; TRBD2, as called in the table, went unchecked against the DNA. TRBV21-1 is flagged as a pseudogene. The CDR3 contains 17 residues. Here the CDR3 DNA reads TGTGCCAGCAGCAAAGACCGGCTAGCGGGGACCCAAGAGACCCAGTACTTC. Encoded protein: CASSKDRLAGTQETQYF.

The chain couples TRBV5-1 to TRBJ2-1, with no clear D. The V end lost 5 bases, the J end lost 9 bases, and 15 bases lay between the germline ends. The CDR3 spans 13 residues. Germline CDR1 and CDR2: SGHRS and YFSETQ. As DNA, the CDR3 is TGCGCCAGCAGAGCCGCGGTCCGGATTGAGCAGTTCTTC. Amino acids: CASRAAVRIEQFF.

Here the CDR3 DNA reads TGTGCCAGCAGTTCCCGACAGGACAACATTCAGTACTTC. Amino acids: CASSSRQDNIQYF. V is TRBV28 and J is TRBJ2-4, with D maybe TRBD1 (6 bases). CDR1 and CDR2 (germline): MDHEN, SYDVKM. The CDR3 spans 13 residues. Trimming stripped 4 bases from V and 7 bases from J, with 11 bases between.

V usage is TRBV28 and J usage is TRBJ1-2, with unresolved D. The CDR3 totals 10 residues. Between the trimmed V and J ends, which lost 6 bases and 5 bases, there was a span of 4 bases. Per the germline V gene, CDR1 is MDHEN and CDR2 is SYDVKM. CDR3 loop: CASRYYGYTF. CDR3 bases: TGTGCCAGCAGGTATTATGGCTACACCTTC.

This clone was counted only a few times. This rearrangement joins TRBV23-1 to TRBJ2-3, with 11 bases identical to TRBD2. TRBV23-1 qualifies as an ORF whose function is uncertain. This CDR3 is built from 20 residues. J lost 2 bases, V lost 3 bases, and 16 bases had no gene match. The chain's CDR3 is CASSHPPGLAASPPTDTQYF. CDR3 nucleotides: TGCGCCAGCAGTCACCCGCCGGGACTAGCGGCAAGCCCCCCCACAGATACGCAGTATTTT.

The gene calls are TRBV20-1 and TRBJ1-2; D is undetermined. Per the germline V gene, CDR1 is DFQATT and CDR2 is SNEGSKA (reference sequence). V gave up 3 bases and J gave up 2 bases, with 7 bases separating them. The CDR3 runs to 12 residues. Here the CDR3 DNA reads TGCAGTGCTAGTGGTGAGAACTATGGCTACACCTTC. As protein: CSASGENYGYTF.